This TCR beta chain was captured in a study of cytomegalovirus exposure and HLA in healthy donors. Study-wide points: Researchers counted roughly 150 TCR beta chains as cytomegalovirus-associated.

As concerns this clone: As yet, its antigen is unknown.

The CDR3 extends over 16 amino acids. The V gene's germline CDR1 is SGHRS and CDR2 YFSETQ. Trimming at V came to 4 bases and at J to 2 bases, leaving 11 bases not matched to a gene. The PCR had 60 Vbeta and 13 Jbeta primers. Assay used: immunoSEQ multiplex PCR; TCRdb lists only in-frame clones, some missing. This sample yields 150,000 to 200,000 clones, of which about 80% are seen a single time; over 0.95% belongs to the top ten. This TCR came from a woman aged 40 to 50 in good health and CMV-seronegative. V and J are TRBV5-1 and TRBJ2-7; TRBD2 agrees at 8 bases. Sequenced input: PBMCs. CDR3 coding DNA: TGCGCCAGCAGCGGGGGAGCGGGAGTGGGGGCCTACGAGCAGTACTTC. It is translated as CASSGGAGVGAYEQYF.